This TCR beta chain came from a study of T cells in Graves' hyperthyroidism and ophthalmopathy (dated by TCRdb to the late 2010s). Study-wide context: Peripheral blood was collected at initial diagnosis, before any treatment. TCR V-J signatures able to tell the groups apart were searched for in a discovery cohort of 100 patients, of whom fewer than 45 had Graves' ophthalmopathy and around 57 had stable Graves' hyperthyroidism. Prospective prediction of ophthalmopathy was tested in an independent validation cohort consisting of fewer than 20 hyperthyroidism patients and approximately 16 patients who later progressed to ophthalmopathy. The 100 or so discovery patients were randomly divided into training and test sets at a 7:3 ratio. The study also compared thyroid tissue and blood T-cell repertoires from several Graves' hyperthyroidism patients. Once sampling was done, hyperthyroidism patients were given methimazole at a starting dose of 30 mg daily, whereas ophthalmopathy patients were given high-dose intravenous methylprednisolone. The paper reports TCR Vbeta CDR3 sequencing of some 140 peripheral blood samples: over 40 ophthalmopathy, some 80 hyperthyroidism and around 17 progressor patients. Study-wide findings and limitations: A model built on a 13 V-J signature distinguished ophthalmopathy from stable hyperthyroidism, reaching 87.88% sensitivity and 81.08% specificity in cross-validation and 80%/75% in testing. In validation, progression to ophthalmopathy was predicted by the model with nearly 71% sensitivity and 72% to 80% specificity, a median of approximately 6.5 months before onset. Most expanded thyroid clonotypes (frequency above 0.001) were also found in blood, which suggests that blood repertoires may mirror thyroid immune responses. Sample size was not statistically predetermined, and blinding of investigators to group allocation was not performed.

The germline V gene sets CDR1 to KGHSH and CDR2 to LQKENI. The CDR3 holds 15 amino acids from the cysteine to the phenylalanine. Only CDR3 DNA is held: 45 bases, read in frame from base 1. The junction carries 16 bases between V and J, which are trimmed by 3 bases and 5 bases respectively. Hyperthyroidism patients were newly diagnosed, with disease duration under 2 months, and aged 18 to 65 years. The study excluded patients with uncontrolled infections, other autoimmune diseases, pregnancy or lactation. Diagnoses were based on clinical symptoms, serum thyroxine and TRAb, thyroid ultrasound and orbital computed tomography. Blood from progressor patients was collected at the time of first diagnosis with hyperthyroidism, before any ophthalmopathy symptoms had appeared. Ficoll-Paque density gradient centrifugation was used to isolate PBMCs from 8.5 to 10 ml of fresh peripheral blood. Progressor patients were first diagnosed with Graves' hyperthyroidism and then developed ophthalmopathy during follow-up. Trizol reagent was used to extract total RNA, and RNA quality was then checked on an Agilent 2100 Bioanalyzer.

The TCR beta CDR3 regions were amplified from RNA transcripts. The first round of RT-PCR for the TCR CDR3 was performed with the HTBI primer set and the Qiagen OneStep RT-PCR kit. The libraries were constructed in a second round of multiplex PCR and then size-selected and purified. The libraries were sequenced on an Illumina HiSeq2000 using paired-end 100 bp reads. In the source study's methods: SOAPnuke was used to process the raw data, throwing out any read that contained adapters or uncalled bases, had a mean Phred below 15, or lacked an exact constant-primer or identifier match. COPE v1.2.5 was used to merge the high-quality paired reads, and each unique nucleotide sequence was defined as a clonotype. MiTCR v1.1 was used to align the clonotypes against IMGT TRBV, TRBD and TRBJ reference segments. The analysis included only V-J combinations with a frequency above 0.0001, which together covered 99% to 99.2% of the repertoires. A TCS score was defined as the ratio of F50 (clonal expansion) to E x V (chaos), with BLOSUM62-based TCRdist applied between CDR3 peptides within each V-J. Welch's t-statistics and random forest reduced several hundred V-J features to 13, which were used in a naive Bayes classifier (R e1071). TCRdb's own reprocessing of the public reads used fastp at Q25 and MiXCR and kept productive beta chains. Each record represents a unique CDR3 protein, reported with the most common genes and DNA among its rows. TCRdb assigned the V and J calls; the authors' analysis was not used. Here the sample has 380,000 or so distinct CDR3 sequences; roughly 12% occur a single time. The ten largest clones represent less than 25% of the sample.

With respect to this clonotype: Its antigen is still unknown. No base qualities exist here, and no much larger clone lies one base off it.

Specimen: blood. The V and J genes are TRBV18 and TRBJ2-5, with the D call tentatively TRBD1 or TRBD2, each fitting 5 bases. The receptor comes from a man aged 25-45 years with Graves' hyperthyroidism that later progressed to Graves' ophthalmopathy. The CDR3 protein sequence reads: CASSPLGTPSETQYF. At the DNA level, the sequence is TGTGCCAGCTCACCCCTTGGGACGCCGAGCGAGACCCAGTACTTC.